This T cell receptor beta chain originates from a study of vaccination effects on CD4 cells after COVID-19 (dated by TCRdb to 2021 to 2024). Regarding the study in general: Samples were taken from three convalescent patients early (day +14) and late (day +241, +227, +161 respectively) after vaccination. Post-vaccine samples across the study were collected a median of 72 days after the second dose, with a range of 14 to 241. SARS-CoV-2 spike-specific CD4+ TCR repertoires from before and after mRNA vaccination were compared in COVID-19 convalescent patients and in infection-naive vaccine recipients. Altogether, over 9 COVID-19 convalescent patients and several SARS-CoV-2-naive healthy vaccine recipients made up the full study. The Oncomine TCR Beta short-read assay on an Illumina iSeq 100 was used to sequence cultures from other donors in the study.

Between the V and J ends, shortened by 0 bases and 8 bases respectively, the junction contains 10 bases. Its CDR3 holds 14 amino acids, cysteine through phenylalanine. Solely the CDR3 DNA is kept, with 42 bases framed from the first base. Reading the germline V gene gives CDR1 MNHEY and CDR2 SVGEGT. In the ViraFEST assay, PBMC were stimulated with viral peptide pools, and TCR sequencing was then used to find antigen-specific CD4+ T cell clonotypes based on their expansion. After around 10 days of culture, CD4+ T cells were isolated with the EasySep CD4+ T cell isolation kit. Convalescent patients had PCR-confirmed SARS-CoV-2 infection between March and December 2020, before Alpha, Beta and Delta variants emerged in the United States. Each participant got two doses of an mRNA SARS-CoV-2 vaccine, either BNT162b2 or mRNA-1273. Fewer than 2.5 million PBMC per well were cultured in IMDM with about 4.8% human AB serum, 10 IU/ml IL-2 and gentamicin, plus 10 ug/ml peptides. Half of the culture medium was replaced with fresh IL-2-containing medium on days 3 and 7. Unless otherwise noted, each peptide stimulation condition was cultured in triplicate wells. PBMC were separated from whole blood using Ficoll-Paque Plus gradient centrifugation and were then either cryopreserved at -140C or used fresh. The spike proteins of SARS-CoV-2 and of the common cold coronaviruses HCoV-NL63, HCoV-OC43 and HCoV-229E were spanned by overlapping peptide pools. The QIAamp micro DNA kit was used to extract genomic DNA from the cultured CD4+ T cells.

Receptor amplification or capture employed the immunoSEQ multiplex PCR assay. DNA from the cultured and isolated CD4+ T cells underwent TCR beta CDR3 sequencing. The paper's processing steps were these. The analysis removed non-productive TCR sequences, trimmed reads to the CDR3 region, and retained only CDR3s that were 7 or more amino acids long. Antigen-specific clonotypes were identified with the MANAFEST web app by comparing expansion in peptide wells against reference cultures. To be called positive, a clone needed expansion at FDR<0.05 compared with the reference and with all other wells, an odds ratio greater than 5, and a frequency greater than 0.1% in two replicate wells. Clonotypes significantly expanded in SARS-CoV-2 spike wells and in at least one common cold coronavirus spike condition were defined as cross-reactive. Levenshtein distance calculated with the stringdist R package was used to assess CDR3 similarity, and unrooted trees were constructed with ape in R 3.6.1. TCRdb retrieved this table from immuneACCESS and kept in-frame rearrangements only. Not all clones are present; in checked studies, unresolved V genes account for under half, and no reason is known for the remainder. The DNA gave D and trimming, while V, J and clone size come from that table. This sample comprises some 14,000 clones, around 75% of them detected only once. The top ten clones comprise approximately 25% of the sample.

On this clone itself: It has no known antigen specificity. Qualities for individual bases were not recorded, and no much larger clone is one base off.

General study outcomes and caveats: For convalescent patients, new clones induced by the vaccine made up most of the post-vaccine spike-reactive repertoire, and these new clones were largely distinct from the clones induced by infection. The study was limited by a small number of convalescent patients, and early post-infection timepoints were lacking. At late post-vaccination timepoints, both infection-induced and vaccine-induced clones showed marked clonal contraction, consistent with waning T cell responses.

The receptor chain draws on TRBV6-2 or TRBV6-3 and TRBJ1-4; the D gene cannot be resolved reliably. Sequenced material: CD4+ T cells from PBMCs cultured with HCoV-NL63 spike peptides, taken after COVID-19 vaccination. The label giving this sample's cell subset or site can be read as: HCoV-NL63 spike overlapping peptide pool stimulation. The clonotype comes from a human donor who had a prior SARS-CoV-2 infection. At the DNA level, the sequence is TGTGCCAGCAGTTACTCAAAAGTCAGCGAAAAACTGTTTTTT. The encoded protein is CASSYSKVSEKLFF.